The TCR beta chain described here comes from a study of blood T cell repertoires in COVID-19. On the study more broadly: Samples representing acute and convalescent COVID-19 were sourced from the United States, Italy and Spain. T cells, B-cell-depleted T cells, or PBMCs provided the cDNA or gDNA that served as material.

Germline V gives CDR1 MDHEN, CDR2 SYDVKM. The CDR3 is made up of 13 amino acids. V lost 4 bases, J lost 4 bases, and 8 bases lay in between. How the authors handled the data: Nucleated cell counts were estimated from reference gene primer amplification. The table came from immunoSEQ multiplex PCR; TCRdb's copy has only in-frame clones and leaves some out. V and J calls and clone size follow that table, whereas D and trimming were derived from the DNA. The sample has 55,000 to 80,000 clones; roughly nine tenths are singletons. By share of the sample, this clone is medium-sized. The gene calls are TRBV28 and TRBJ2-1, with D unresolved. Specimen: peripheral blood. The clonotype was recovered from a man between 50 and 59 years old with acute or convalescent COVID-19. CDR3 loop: CASSSPHYNEQFF. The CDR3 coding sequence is TGTGCCAGCAGTTCTCCACATTACAATGAGCAGTTCTTC.